This T cell receptor beta chain stems from a study of human T cells and chemical hapten exposure. This clonotype was observed at least ten times. Time point: pre-sensitization, week 0. Treatment described: therapeutic diphenylcyclopropenone sensitization with weekly scalp DPC. TCRdb itself ran the RACE reads through MiXCR, one entry per CDR3 protein. This sample has fewer than 300,000 distinct CDR3 sequences; about 9% occur once, and the top ten carry approximately 2.3%. Germline CDR1 is KGHSH and CDR2 is LQKENI. The CDR3 contains 15 residues. V lost 0 bases and J lost 4, with 12 bases in between. This receptor was identified in a woman between 35 and 50 years old with alopecia areata. Some clones in this sample may be carry-over from other donors' samples. This chain connects TRBV18 to TRBJ1-1; D not certain. Sequenced here: whole blood, sampled in connection with sensitization to the hapten diphenylcyclopropenone (DPC). The CDR3 protein is CASSPPNELGTEAFF. The CDR3 nucleotides read TGTGCCAGCTCACCACCTAACGAGTTGGGCACTGAAGCTTTCTTT.